This T cell receptor beta chain was recorded in a study of blood T cell repertoires in COVID-19. Study-level background: Samples representing acute and convalescent COVID-19 were sourced from the United States, Italy and Spain.

Germline V lookup: CDR1 MNHEY, CDR2 SMNVEV (reference sequence). The V end lost 1 base, the J end lost 6 bases, and 10 bases lay between the germline ends. The CDR3 length is 13 residues. Enrolled during active infection, Seattle patients were then followed longitudinally. As processed by the authors: Cell counts per sample came from amplifying reference gene primers. Sequenced by immunoSEQ multiplex PCR; TCRdb stores in-frame clones only, minus some. V, J and clone size are those of that table, while D and trimming were read from the DNA. Altogether 380,000 or so clones are present, approximately 86% being singletons, with the ten largest covering 7% to 7.5%.

The specimen sequenced was peripheral blood. The chain links TRBV27 to TRBJ2-7, with D uncertain. The receptor was derived from a woman aged 55-69 years with COVID-19, enrolled during active disease. CDR3 DNA: TGTGCCAGCAGTTTATTCGGTCCCCTCGAGCAGTACTTC. It is translated as CASSLFGPLEQYF.